Listed below are T cell receptor beta chains from one sample, sequenced in a study of multiple sclerosis patients with progressive multifocal leukoencephalopathy. Libraries were prepared by immunoSEQ multiplex PCR; TCRdb keeps only in-frame clonotypes and omits some of them. The data hold about 28,000 clones, with 85% to 90% observed a single time. The sample here was PBMCs, taken from a patient treated with natalizumab. All receptors come from a human donor with multiple sclerosis. CDR3s include the opening cysteine and the closing phenylalanine or tryptophan. D genes are given only for firm matches. Clone size is given for some rows only: seen once, a few or many times, or a class if the clone is expanded.

v_gene: TRBV6-5
abundance: .
d_gene: TRBD1
j_gene: TRBJ2-5
CDR3nt: TGTGCCAGCAGTCGGACAGGTTCAGAGACCCAGTACTTC
CDR3aa: CASSRTGSETQYF

v_gene: TRBV11-2
abundance: .
d_gene: .
j_gene: TRBJ1-3
CDR3nt: TGTGCCAGCAGCTTAGGGGCAGGGGTATCTGGAAACACCATATATTTT
CDR3aa: CASSLGAGVSGNTIYF

v_gene: TRBV4-3
abundance: .
d_gene: .
j_gene: TRBJ1-5
CDR3nt: TGCGCCAGCAGCCAAGACAGGGCAAGCAATCAGCCCCAGCATTTT
CDR3aa: CASSQDRASNQPQHF

v_gene: TRBV28
abundance: .
d_gene: TRBD1
j_gene: TRBJ2-7
CDR3nt: TGTGCCAGCAGTTCAACAGGGGAGATAAATTCCTACGAGCAGTACTTC
CDR3aa: CASSSTGEINSYEQYF

v_gene: TRBV30
abundance: .
d_gene: .
j_gene: TRBJ1-4
CDR3nt: TGTGCCTGGAGTGAGGGGGGGCAGGTTAATGAAAAACTGTTTTTT
CDR3aa: CAWSEGGQVNEKLFF

v_gene: TRBV27
abundance: once
d_gene: .
j_gene: TRBJ1-6
CDR3nt: TGTGCCAGCAGTCCCGGTAGGCAGGGGACACTGGCTCCTAATTCACCCCTCCACTTT
CDR3aa: CASSPGRQGTLAPNSPLHF

v_gene: TRBV19
abundance: .
d_gene: TRBD2
j_gene: TRBJ2-2
CDR3nt: TGTGCCAGTACCGGGGGGGCAGTTAGGAACACCGGGGAGCTGTTTTTT
CDR3aa: CASTGGAVRNTGELFF

v_gene: TRBV4-3
abundance: .
d_gene: TRBD1
j_gene: TRBJ1-1
CDR3nt: TGCGCCAGCAGCCCTTCACCGACAGGGCGTACTGAAGCTTTCTTT
CDR3aa: CASSPSPTGRTEAFF

v_gene: TRBV9
abundance: .
d_gene: .
j_gene: TRBJ2-5
CDR3nt: TGTGCCAGCAGCTCGCCCGGAAAGACCCAGTACTTC
CDR3aa: CASSSPGKTQYF

v_gene: TRBV19
abundance: .
d_gene: .
j_gene: TRBJ1-1
CDR3nt: TGTGCCAGTAGTATAGCCCTGACGGGGTTTTCGGTGGCGAACACTGAAGCTTTCTTT
CDR3aa: CASSIALTGFSVANTEAFF

v_gene: TRBV6-1
abundance: .
d_gene: .
j_gene: TRBJ2-7
CDR3nt: TGTGCCAGCACCCCCCCCGAGGGGCTACGTTACGAGCAGTACTTC
CDR3aa: CASTPPEGLRYEQYF

v_gene: TRBV13
abundance: .
d_gene: TRBD2
j_gene: TRBJ2-7
CDR3nt: TGTGCCAGCAGCTCCTCGGGACTAGCGGGGTACGAGCAGTACTTC
CDR3aa: CASSSSGLAGYEQYF

v_gene: TRBV9
abundance: .
d_gene: TRBD1
j_gene: TRBJ1-4
CDR3nt: TGTGCCAGCAGCGTAGGGGGGACAGGGTCCGAAAAACTGTTTTTT
CDR3aa: CASSVGGTGSEKLFF

v_gene: TRBV11-2
abundance: .
d_gene: TRBD1
j_gene: TRBJ2-7
CDR3nt: TGTGCCAGTACTGGACAGGGGTCCTACGAGCAGTACTTC
CDR3aa: CASTGQGSYEQYF

v_gene: TRBV5-8
abundance: .
d_gene: .
j_gene: TRBJ1-2
CDR3nt: TGTGCCAGCAGCTTCCCAAGGATAGTCTATGGCTACACCTTC
CDR3aa: CASSFPRIVYGYTF

v_gene: TRBV7-2
abundance: .
d_gene: .
j_gene: TRBJ2-1
CDR3nt: TGTGCCAGCAGCTTCGAAGGGAACTCTGTCAATGAGCAGTTCTTC
CDR3aa: CASSFEGNSVNEQFF

v_gene: TRBV29-1
abundance: .
d_gene: .
j_gene: TRBJ1-1
CDR3nt: TGCAGCGTTGTCGAAGGATTGAACACTGAAGCTTTCTTT
CDR3aa: CSVVEGLNTEAFF

v_gene: TRBV4-2
abundance: .
d_gene: .
j_gene: TRBJ2-3
CDR3nt: TGTGCCAGCAGCCGATTTTTAGGAGAGGCAGATACGCAGTATTTT
CDR3aa: CASSRFLGEADTQYF

v_gene: TRBV6-1
abundance: .
d_gene: TRBD1
j_gene: TRBJ2-7
CDR3nt: TGTGCCAGCAGTCCCGGGACAGGGGTTTACGAGCAGTACTTC
CDR3aa: CASSPGTGVYEQYF

v_gene: TRBV28
abundance: .
d_gene: .
j_gene: TRBJ2-5
CDR3nt: TGTGCCAGCAGTCCGCGGGGGCAGGGGATGGAGACCCAGTACTTC
CDR3aa: CASSPRGQGMETQYF

v_gene: TRBV7-2
abundance: once
d_gene: .
j_gene: TRBJ1-2
CDR3nt: TGTGCCAGCAGCTTACAGGGACTTAGAAGCTACACCTTC
CDR3aa: CASSLQGLRSYTF

v_gene: TRBV5-1
abundance: .
d_gene: .
j_gene: TRBJ2-5
CDR3nt: TGCGCCAGCAGCCGAGGTTCGCAGGGGTACCAAGAGACCCAGTACTTC
CDR3aa: CASSRGSQGYQETQYF

v_gene: TRBV5-1
abundance: .
d_gene: .
j_gene: TRBJ1-2
CDR3nt: TGCGCCAGCAGCGGGCAGGCGGGCTACACCTTC
CDR3aa: CASSGQAGYTF

v_gene: TRBV9
abundance: .
d_gene: TRBD1
j_gene: TRBJ1-6
CDR3nt: TGTGCCAGCAGCACACGGAGGGGACAGGGTATTCATAATTCACCCCTCCACTTT
CDR3aa: CASSTRRGQGIHNSPLHF

v_gene: TRBV18
abundance: .
d_gene: .
j_gene: TRBJ2-1
CDR3nt: TGTGCCAGCTCACCACCTAATGACAATGAGCAGTTCTTC
CDR3aa: CASSPPNDNEQFF

v_gene: TRBV7-2
abundance: .
d_gene: .
j_gene: TRBJ1-2
CDR3nt: TGTGCCAGCAGCTCACGATGGGGAGACTATGGCTACACCTTC
CDR3aa: CASSSRWGDYGYTF

v_gene: TRBV12-5
abundance: .
d_gene: .
j_gene: TRBJ2-3
CDR3nt: TGTGCTAGTGGTGATACCATTCGCAGCACAGATACGCAGTATTTT
CDR3aa: CASGDTIRSTDTQYF

v_gene: TRBV4-3
abundance: .
d_gene: TRBD1
j_gene: TRBJ1-6
CDR3nt: TGCGCCAGCAGCCAAGGTCGGACAGGGCGGAATTCACCCCTCCACTTT
CDR3aa: CASSQGRTGRNSPLHF

v_gene: TRBV12-5
abundance: .
d_gene: .
j_gene: TRBJ1-5
CDR3nt: TGTGCTAGTGGTTTGGTATCTCGAGCTAATCAGCCCCAGCATTTT
CDR3aa: CASGLVSRANQPQHF

v_gene: TRBV4-1
abundance: once
d_gene: TRBD2
j_gene: TRBJ2-2
CDR3nt: TGCGCCAGCAGCCAAGACCCGGGACTAGCGGGGGGGTCCGGGGAGCTGTTTTTT
CDR3aa: CASSQDPGLAGGSGELFF

v_gene: TRBV28
abundance: few
d_gene: .
j_gene: TRBJ1-4
CDR3nt: TGTGCCAGCAGTGGGCCGGGCAGGGGAGTCTTTTTT
CDR3aa: CASSGPGRGVFF

v_gene: TRBV9
abundance: .
d_gene: .
j_gene: TRBJ2-7
CDR3nt: TGTGCCAGCAGCGTAGGAGGGGATGAATCCTACGAGCAGTACTTC
CDR3aa: CASSVGGDESYEQYF

v_gene: TRBV4-3
abundance: .
d_gene: TRBD1
j_gene: TRBJ2-2
CDR3nt: TGCGCCAGCAGCCAAGTCCGACAGGGAGCCGGGGAGCTGTTTTTT
CDR3aa: CASSQVRQGAGELFF

v_gene: TRBV27
abundance: .
d_gene: .
j_gene: TRBJ1-4
CDR3nt: TGTGCCAGCAGTCCCGGGGCTGCAACTAATGAAAAACTGTTTTTT
CDR3aa: CASSPGAATNEKLFF

v_gene: TRBV7-9
abundance: .
d_gene: .
j_gene: TRBJ1-3
CDR3nt: TGTGCCAGCAGTAAGGACTCTGGAAACACCATATATTTT
CDR3aa: CASSKDSGNTIYF

v_gene: TRBV5-6
abundance: .
d_gene: .
j_gene: TRBJ2-7
CDR3nt: TGTGCCAGCAGCTTGGATCGGTACCTGAGGGAGCAGTACTTC
CDR3aa: CASSLDRYLREQYF

v_gene: TRBV4-1
abundance: .
d_gene: TRBD1
j_gene: TRBJ1-1
CDR3nt: TGCGCCAGCAACTTCGGGACAGGGTGGACTGAAGCTTTCTTT
CDR3aa: CASNFGTGWTEAFF

v_gene: TRBV11-1
abundance: once
d_gene: .
j_gene: TRBJ2-7
CDR3nt: TGTGCCAGCAGCTTAAGGCGCAGGGACGAGCAGTACTTC
CDR3aa: CASSLRRRDEQYF

v_gene: TRBV6-5
abundance: .
d_gene: .
j_gene: TRBJ1-1
CDR3nt: TGTGCCAGCAGCCGACTGAGCATGAACACTGAAGCTTTCTTT
CDR3aa: CASSRLSMNTEAFF

v_gene: TRBV7-2
abundance: .
d_gene: TRBD2
j_gene: TRBJ2-1
CDR3nt: TGTGCCAGCAGCTTAGGTTATGGCGGGGGGTATGAGCAGTTCTTC
CDR3aa: CASSLGYGGGYEQFF

v_gene: TRBV5-4
abundance: .
d_gene: .
j_gene: TRBJ1-2
CDR3nt: TGTGCCAGCAGCCCGGGTGGCAGCGGGATCTATGGCTACACCTTC
CDR3aa: CASSPGGSGIYGYTF

v_gene: TRBV27
abundance: .
d_gene: TRBD2
j_gene: TRBJ2-1
CDR3nt: TGTGCCAGCAGTTTAATAACTAGCGGGGGGCCGGGATACAATGAGCAGTTCTTC
CDR3aa: CASSLITSGGPGYNEQFF

v_gene: TRBV9
abundance: once
d_gene: .
j_gene: TRBJ2-2
CDR3nt: TGTGCCAGCAGCGTAAACACTAACACCGGGGAGCTGTTTTTT
CDR3aa: CASSVNTNTGELFF

v_gene: TRBV7-9
abundance: .
d_gene: .
j_gene: TRBJ1-1
CDR3nt: TGTGCCAGCAGCGCAAAAGGTCGGAGAAACACTGAAGCTTTCTTT
CDR3aa: CASSAKGRRNTEAFF

v_gene: TRBV9
abundance: .
d_gene: .
j_gene: TRBJ1-5
CDR3nt: TGTGCCAGCAGCGTAGGAGTGGAAGGGGTAGAACAGCCCCAGCATTTT
CDR3aa: CASSVGVEGVEQPQHF

v_gene: TRBV6-6
abundance: .
d_gene: .
j_gene: TRBJ1-4
CDR3nt: TGTGCCAGCAGCGGGGGAGTGGCTAATGAAAAACTGTTTTTT
CDR3aa: CASSGGVANEKLFF

v_gene: TRBV28
abundance: .
d_gene: .
j_gene: TRBJ2-5
CDR3nt: TGTGCCAGCAGCCGTAACAGGTACCAAGAGACCCAGTACTTC
CDR3aa: CASSRNRYQETQYF

v_gene: TRBV2
abundance: .
d_gene: .
j_gene: TRBJ1-1
CDR3nt: TGTGCCAGCAGGGCCAGGGTACTCACTGAAGCTTTCTTT
CDR3aa: CASRARVLTEAFF

v_gene: TRBV6-1
abundance: .
d_gene: TRBD1
j_gene: TRBJ1-5
CDR3nt: TGTGCCAGCACCAGACAGGGGAATCAGCCCCAGCATTTT
CDR3aa: CASTRQGNQPQHF

v_gene: TRBV9
abundance: .
d_gene: .
j_gene: TRBJ2-2
CDR3nt: TGTGCCAGCAGCCCTACCTCCGCGAACACCGGGGAGCTGTTTTTT
CDR3aa: CASSPTSANTGELFF

v_gene: TRBV5-1
abundance: .
d_gene: .
j_gene: TRBJ1-1
CDR3nt: TGCGCCAGCAGCCCGGGACACCCGAACACTGAAGCTTTCTTT
CDR3aa: CASSPGHPNTEAFF

v_gene: TRBV5-1
abundance: .
d_gene: .
j_gene: TRBJ2-3
CDR3nt: TGCGCCAGCAGCTCGGGGGGACACTATAGGGCAGATACGCAGTATTTT
CDR3aa: CASSSGGHYRADTQYF

v_gene: TRBV5-1
abundance: .
d_gene: .
j_gene: TRBJ2-5
CDR3nt: TGCGCCAGCAGCTCTTCGGACAGCCGTGAGACCCAGTACTTC
CDR3aa: CASSSSDSRETQYF

v_gene: TRBV11-2
abundance: .
d_gene: TRBD1
j_gene: TRBJ1-1
CDR3nt: TGTGCCAGCAGGCAGGGGGCGGACACTGAAGCTTTCTTT
CDR3aa: CASRQGADTEAFF

v_gene: TRBV19
abundance: .
d_gene: .
j_gene: TRBJ1-5
CDR3nt: TGTGCCAGTAGTATGGGCAGGGGCGGCAATCAGCCCCAGCATTTT
CDR3aa: CASSMGRGGNQPQHF

v_gene: TRBV28
abundance: .
d_gene: TRBD1
j_gene: TRBJ1-2
CDR3nt: TGTGCCAGCAGTTCGGGACAGGGGATGAATGGCTACACCTTC
CDR3aa: CASSSGQGMNGYTF